These T cell receptor beta chains were read from a single sample in a study of T cells after posttransplantation cyclophosphamide. Sequencing used immunoSEQ multiplex PCR; TCRdb keeps in-frame clones, though not all of them. Here the sample spans 50,000 to 65,000 clones, 86% being singletons. Sequencing used PBMCs. Receptors originate from a man aged 25-40 years with a blood cancer, CMV-positive, and with a related stem cell donor. CDR3s include the opening cysteine and the closing phenylalanine or tryptophan. Fields, in order: D gene, clone size, V gene, J gene, CDR3 protein, CDR3 DNA. D genes are given only for firm matches. For some rows the clone size is stated as once, few or many, or as a class when expanded; others skip it.

d_call: TRBD2
clone_size: once
v_call: TRBV11-2
j_call: TRBJ2-5
cdr3_aa: CASSLSSGGKETQYF
cdr3_nt: TGTGCCAGCAGCTTAAGTTCGGGAGGGAAGGAGACCCAGTACTTC

d_call: TRBD2
clone_size: .
v_call: TRBV13
j_call: TRBJ2-7
cdr3_aa: CASSGVAGSEQYF
cdr3_nt: TGTGCCAGCTCCGGGGTAGCGGGAAGCGAGCAGTACTTC

d_call: TRBD1
clone_size: once
v_call: TRBV29-1
j_call: TRBJ1-4
cdr3_aa: CSGGGQNEKLFF
cdr3_nt: TGCAGCGGAGGGGGCCAGAATGAAAAACTGTTTTTT

d_call: .
clone_size: .
v_call: TRBV5-1
j_call: TRBJ2-3
cdr3_aa: CASSPRGGADTQYF
cdr3_nt: TGCGCCAGCAGCCCCCGGGGCGGGGCAGATACGCAGTATTTT

d_call: .
clone_size: .
v_call: TRBV7-2
j_call: TRBJ2-1
cdr3_aa: CASSRSFQGSFEQFF
cdr3_nt: TGTGCCAGCAGCCGAAGTTTTCAGGGGAGTTTTGAGCAGTTCTTC

d_call: TRBD2
clone_size: .
v_call: TRBV9
j_call: TRBJ2-7
cdr3_aa: CASSPPGLDNYEQYF
cdr3_nt: TGTGCCAGCAGCCCCCCGGGACTAGACAACTACGAGCAGTACTTC

d_call: TRBD1
clone_size: .
v_call: TRBV7-2
j_call: TRBJ1-2
cdr3_aa: CASSLDRGNYGYTF
cdr3_nt: TGTGCCAGCAGCTTGGACAGGGGAAACTATGGCTACACCTTC

d_call: TRBD2
clone_size: .
v_call: TRBV2
j_call: TRBJ2-6
cdr3_aa: CASIRDVAGGHSGANVLTF
cdr3_nt: TGTGCCAGTATTAGGGATGTGGCGGGAGGCCACTCTGGGGCCAACGTCCTGACTTTC

d_call: TRBD2
clone_size: .
v_call: TRBV5-1
j_call: TRBJ2-1
cdr3_aa: CASQISSGNYNEQFF
cdr3_nt: TGCGCCAGCCAAATATCTAGCGGGAACTACAATGAGCAGTTCTTC

d_call: TRBD1
clone_size: .
v_call: TRBV19
j_call: TRBJ2-7
cdr3_aa: CASSIAEGGTIYEQYF
cdr3_nt: TGTGCCAGTAGTATAGCCGAAGGGGGCACTATCTACGAGCAGTACTTC

d_call: TRBD1
clone_size: .
v_call: TRBV7-9
j_call: TRBJ1-2
cdr3_aa: CASSSRRGLWGYTF
cdr3_nt: TGTGCCAGCAGCTCCCGAAGGGGGCTCTGGGGCTACACCTTC

d_call: .
clone_size: .
v_call: TRBV7-6
j_call: TRBJ2-2
cdr3_aa: CASSLRNTGELFF
cdr3_nt: TGTGCCAGCAGTCTTCGGAACACCGGGGAGCTGTTTTTT

d_call: .
clone_size: .
v_call: TRBV27
j_call: TRBJ2-5
cdr3_aa: CASSLGAGFSRETQYF
cdr3_nt: TGTGCCAGCAGTTTAGGGGCCGGGTTCTCCAGGGAGACCCAGTACTTC

d_call: .
clone_size: .
v_call: TRBV6-1
j_call: TRBJ2-5
cdr3_aa: CASSIRGTETQYF
cdr3_nt: TGTGCCAGCAGCATCAGGGGTACGGAGACCCAGTACTTC

d_call: .
clone_size: .
v_call: TRBV7-8
j_call: TRBJ1-1
cdr3_aa: CASSDQVNTEAFF
cdr3_nt: TGTGCCAGCAGCGACCAGGTGAACACTGAAGCTTTCTTT

d_call: TRBD1
clone_size: .
v_call: TRBV7-2
j_call: TRBJ2-1
cdr3_aa: CASSFAGTGSYNEQFF
cdr3_nt: TGTGCCAGCAGCTTTGCCGGGACAGGATCCTACAATGAGCAGTTCTTC

d_call: .
clone_size: once
v_call: TRBV5-3
j_call: TRBJ2-3
cdr3_aa: CARSPHTDTQYF
cdr3_nt: TGTGCCAGAAGCCCCCACACAGATACGCAGTATTTT

d_call: TRBD2
clone_size: few
v_call: TRBV2
j_call: TRBJ2-1
cdr3_aa: CASKGLAGVNNEQFF
cdr3_nt: TGTGCCAGCAAGGGACTAGCGGGAGTCAACAATGAGCAGTTCTTC

d_call: TRBD1
clone_size: .
v_call: TRBV6-1
j_call: TRBJ1-2
cdr3_aa: CASRERDRGNYGYTF
cdr3_nt: TGTGCCAGCAGAGAAAGGGACAGGGGGAACTATGGCTACACCTTC

d_call: .
clone_size: .
v_call: TRBV5-1
j_call: TRBJ1-5
cdr3_aa: CASSLGGVAGQPQHF
cdr3_nt: TGCGCCAGCAGCTTGGGCGGGGTGGCTGGTCAGCCCCAGCATTTT

d_call: .
clone_size: .
v_call: TRBV11-3
j_call: TRBJ1-1
cdr3_aa: CASSLFPSMNTEAFF
cdr3_nt: TGTGCCAGCAGCTTATTCCCGAGTATGAACACTGAAGCTTTCTTT

d_call: TRBD1
clone_size: .
v_call: TRBV7-2
j_call: TRBJ2-7
cdr3_aa: CASSHQFDRVHEQYF
cdr3_nt: TGTGCCAGCAGCCACCAGTTTGACAGGGTCCACGAGCAGTACTTC

d_call: .
clone_size: .
v_call: TRBV2
j_call: TRBJ1-1
cdr3_aa: CASRERGTEAFF
cdr3_nt: TGTGCCAGCAGGGAACGGGGCACTGAAGCTTTCTTT

d_call: TRBD1
clone_size: few
v_call: TRBV2
j_call: TRBJ2-7
cdr3_aa: CASFAGGVYEQYF
cdr3_nt: TGTGCCAGCTTCGCAGGGGGCGTCTACGAGCAGTACTTC

d_call: .
clone_size: .
v_call: TRBV7-2
j_call: TRBJ2-7
cdr3_aa: CASSFGFGGISSYEQYF
cdr3_nt: TGTGCCAGCAGCTTCGGCTTTGGAGGGATTTCTAGCTACGAGCAGTACTTC

d_call: TRBD1
clone_size: .
v_call: TRBV10-3
j_call: TRBJ2-7
cdr3_aa: CAISGQGAYEQYF
cdr3_nt: TGTGCCATCAGTGGACAGGGAGCTTACGAGCAGTACTTC

d_call: TRBD2
clone_size: few
v_call: TRBV6-6
j_call: TRBJ2-2
cdr3_aa: CASLAGGNTGELFF
cdr3_nt: TGTGCCAGTTTAGCGGGAGGTAACACCGGGGAGCTGTTTTTT

d_call: .
clone_size: .
v_call: TRBV2
j_call: TRBJ2-4
cdr3_aa: CASTTAPGNIQYF
cdr3_nt: TGTGCCAGCACCACTGCCCCAGGAAACATTCAGTACTTC

d_call: TRBD2
clone_size: .
v_call: TRBV11-2
j_call: TRBJ2-1
cdr3_aa: CASSFRLAGVYRNEQFF
cdr3_nt: TGTGCCAGCAGCTTTAGACTAGCGGGAGTATATCGCAATGAGCAGTTCTTC

d_call: .
clone_size: once
v_call: TRBV7-6
j_call: TRBJ1-2
cdr3_aa: CASSLASAGHYGYTF
cdr3_nt: TGTGCCAGCAGCTTAGCCAGCGCGGGCCACTATGGCTACACCTTC

d_call: TRBD1
clone_size: .
v_call: TRBV7-9
j_call: TRBJ2-7
cdr3_aa: CASEGQGAYEQYF
cdr3_nt: TGTGCCAGCGAGGGACAGGGAGCCTACGAGCAGTACTTC

d_call: .
clone_size: .
v_call: TRBV4-1
j_call: TRBJ2-1
cdr3_aa: CASSGGFNEQFF
cdr3_nt: TGCGCCAGCAGTGGGGGGTTCAATGAGCAGTTCTTC

d_call: TRBD2
clone_size: .
v_call: TRBV6-5
j_call: TRBJ2-7
cdr3_aa: CASSYLSSGRYEQYF
cdr3_nt: TGTGCCAGCAGTTACCTTTCTAGCGGGAGATACGAGCAGTACTTC

d_call: TRBD1
clone_size: .
v_call: TRBV2
j_call: TRBJ2-5
cdr3_aa: CASASDRIATQYF
cdr3_nt: TGTGCCAGCGCATCGGACAGGATTGCGACCCAGTACTTC

d_call: TRBD1
clone_size: .
v_call: TRBV5-6
j_call: TRBJ2-1
cdr3_aa: CASSPEWTGGYNEQFF
cdr3_nt: TGTGCCAGCAGCCCCGAATGGACAGGGGGCTACAATGAGCAGTTCTTC

d_call: .
clone_size: once
v_call: TRBV28
j_call: TRBJ2-1
cdr3_aa: CASSSLTRRSEQFF
cdr3_nt: TGTGCCAGCAGTTCCTTAACTAGAAGGTCTGAGCAGTTCTTC

d_call: .
clone_size: once
v_call: TRBV2
j_call: TRBJ2-7
cdr3_aa: CASSSLSRSGGQYF
cdr3_nt: TGTGCCAGCAGTAGTCTCAGCAGATCCGGCGGGCAGTACTTC

d_call: .
clone_size: .
v_call: TRBV27
j_call: TRBJ2-1
cdr3_aa: CASSKAGPPSNEQFF
cdr3_nt: TGTGCCAGCAGTAAGGCAGGGCCCCCCTCCAATGAGCAGTTCTTC

d_call: TRBD1
clone_size: .
v_call: TRBV5-1
j_call: TRBJ2-7
cdr3_aa: CASSFHSRGGQGYEQYF
cdr3_nt: TGCGCCAGCAGCTTTCACTCCCGCGGCGGACAGGGATACGAGCAGTACTTC